Listed below are T cell receptor beta chains from one sample, sequenced in a study of CDR3 diversity in severe acne. Using its own MiXCR run on the PCR reads, TCRdb lists one record per CDR3 protein. Counted here are approximately 77,000 distinct CDR3 sequences, under 55% occurring once; the ten biggest clones make up around a tenth. Material: blood. Receptors were obtained from a male donor with severe acne vulgaris. Both conserved end residues are part of each CDR3. D genes are given only for firm matches. Size is omitted from some rows. Given values are once, few, many or a class for expanded clones.

D gene: TRBD1; V gene: TRBV20-1; clone size: many; J gene: TRBJ2-5; CDR3 protein: CSARDIGGMETQYF
D gene: TRBD2; V gene: TRBV7-2; clone size: NA; J gene: TRBJ2-5; CDR3 protein: CASRGVGRKVSQETQYF
D gene: TRBD1; V gene: TRBV19; clone size: few; J gene: TRBJ2-2; CDR3 protein: CASSMGQGFTGELFF
D gene: NA; V gene: TRBV9; clone size: NA; J gene: TRBJ2-1; CDR3 protein: CASSAELMVNEQFF
D gene: NA; V gene: TRBV7-2; clone size: many; J gene: TRBJ2-3; CDR3 protein: CASSLAGPMGSYSTDTQYF
D gene: TRBD2; V gene: TRBV20-1; clone size: NA; J gene: TRBJ2-1; CDR3 protein: CSAKLAGGGEQFF
D gene: NA; V gene: TRBV29-1; clone size: NA; J gene: TRBJ2-2; CDR3 protein: CSVASSYTGELFF
D gene: NA; V gene: TRBV7-9; clone size: many; J gene: TRBJ2-2; CDR3 protein: CASSPGVANTGELFF
D gene: NA; V gene: TRBV20-1; clone size: many; J gene: TRBJ1-1; CDR3 protein: CSATRQANTEAFF
D gene: NA; V gene: TRBV15; clone size: NA; J gene: TRBJ2-7; CDR3 protein: CATSSQSRAGIYEQYF
D gene: NA; V gene: TRBV20-1; clone size: many; J gene: TRBJ1-4; CDR3 protein: CSASGKPGQEKKLFF
D gene: TRBD2; V gene: TRBV19; clone size: many; J gene: TRBJ2-7; CDR3 protein: CASSTGLEVSYEQYF
D gene: TRBD2; V gene: TRBV20-1; clone size: few; J gene: TRBJ2-7; CDR3 protein: CSAPGGPYEHYF
D gene: TRBD1; V gene: TRBV10-3; clone size: NA; J gene: TRBJ1-2; CDR3 protein: CASSGQGAFGYTF
D gene: NA; V gene: TRBV2; clone size: NA; J gene: TRBJ1-1; CDR3 protein: CASSGFGGTEAFF
D gene: TRBD2; V gene: TRBV11-2; clone size: NA; J gene: TRBJ2-5; CDR3 protein: CASSANGGGRQGETQYF
D gene: NA; V gene: TRBV20-1; clone size: NA; J gene: TRBJ2-1; CDR3 protein: CSASGFAGTCNNEQFF
D gene: NA; V gene: TRBV20-1; clone size: NA; J gene: TRBJ2-3; CDR3 protein: CSARVGGSTDTRYF
D gene: NA; V gene: TRBV2; clone size: NA; J gene: TRBJ1-4; CDR3 protein: CASSLSQEGEKLFF
D gene: NA; V gene: TRBV29-1; clone size: NA; J gene: TRBJ1-2; CDR3 protein: CSVVGYTF
D gene: TRBD2; V gene: TRBV20-1; clone size: NA; J gene: TRBJ2-7; CDR3 protein: CSARDIGASGRAQLTYEQYF
D gene: NA; V gene: TRBV29-1; clone size: NA; J gene: TRBJ2-1; CDR3 protein: CSASDSVLGEQFF
D gene: NA; V gene: TRBV29-1; clone size: NA; J gene: TRBJ2-7; CDR3 protein: CSVEGNGAIEQYF
D gene: TRBD2; V gene: TRBV5-1; clone size: NA; J gene: TRBJ2-2; CDR3 protein: CASSPGGLAGGGTGELFF
D gene: NA; V gene: TRBV2; clone size: many; J gene: TRBJ1-1; CDR3 protein: CASIRDATEAFF
D gene: TRBD2; V gene: TRBV6-5; clone size: NA; J gene: TRBJ2-3; CDR3 protein: CASIKRGQLAGGPDTQYF
D gene: TRBD2; V gene: TRBV9; clone size: NA; J gene: TRBJ2-2; CDR3 protein: CASSGRGNTGELFF
D gene: NA; V gene: TRBV20-1; clone size: NA; J gene: TRBJ1-4; CDR3 protein: CSARDRRANEKLFF
D gene: NA; V gene: TRBV19; clone size: NA; J gene: TRBJ1-2; CDR3 protein: CASRSATYAPYGYTF
D gene: NA; V gene: TRBV7-9; clone size: many; J gene: TRBJ1-2; CDR3 protein: CASSPRQHDGYTF
D gene: TRBD1; V gene: TRBV7-9; clone size: NA; J gene: TRBJ2-7; CDR3 protein: CASSARDRSGEQYF
D gene: TRBD2; V gene: TRBV6-5; clone size: NA; J gene: TRBJ2-1; CDR3 protein: CASSLSGTSGRAVVDNEQFF
D gene: TRBD2; V gene: TRBV7-6; clone size: few; J gene: TRBJ2-7; CDR3 protein: CASSAGESSYEQYF
D gene: NA; V gene: TRBV4-1; clone size: NA; J gene: TRBJ1-1; CDR3 protein: CASSQGVTEAFF
D gene: NA; V gene: TRBV5-4; clone size: once; J gene: NA; CDR3 protein: CASSLGQGGLQETQYF
D gene: NA; V gene: TRBV12-3/TRBV12-4; clone size: many; J gene: TRBJ2-7; CDR3 protein: CASSFSGKPHEQYF
D gene: TRBD2; V gene: TRBV29-1; clone size: NA; J gene: TRBJ2-7; CDR3 protein: CSVEGGRLDEQYF
D gene: NA; V gene: TRBV7-3; clone size: many; J gene: TRBJ2-1; CDR3 protein: CASSLGDASYNEQFF
D gene: NA; V gene: TRBV7-9; clone size: many; J gene: TRBJ2-3; CDR3 protein: CASSKQDGQLYTQYF
D gene: NA; V gene: TRBV10-3; clone size: NA; J gene: TRBJ2-7; CDR3 protein: CAISVGLEDYYEQYF
D gene: TRBD2; V gene: TRBV5-4; clone size: few; J gene: TRBJ2-2; CDR3 protein: CASRPGTSGSGELFF
D gene: NA; V gene: TRBV20-1; clone size: NA; J gene: TRBJ2-7; CDR3 protein: CSARPLLGYEQYF
D gene: NA; V gene: TRBV24-1; clone size: NA; J gene: TRBJ1-2; CDR3 protein: CATSVSPNYGYTF
D gene: TRBD2; V gene: TRBV11-1; clone size: NA; J gene: TRBJ2-7; CDR3 protein: CASSLGSLAAYEQYF
D gene: NA; V gene: TRBV7-2; clone size: NA; J gene: TRBJ2-7; CDR3 protein: CASSLGPGQAYEQYF
D gene: NA; V gene: TRBV9; clone size: NA; J gene: TRBJ2-5; CDR3 protein: CASSPDPGNQETQYF
D gene: NA; V gene: TRBV6-2/TRBV6-3; clone size: NA; J gene: TRBJ2-7; CDR3 protein: CASSRDGISGEQYF
D gene: NA; V gene: TRBV7-6; clone size: many; J gene: TRBJ2-5; CDR3 protein: CASRYNRGIDQAEQETQYF
D gene: NA; V gene: TRBV6-2/TRBV6-3; clone size: few; J gene: TRBJ2-3; CDR3 protein: CASSYTETDTQYF
D gene: NA; V gene: TRBV7-2; clone size: NA; J gene: TRBJ1-6; CDR3 protein: CASSLNPGRNSPLHF
D gene: NA; V gene: TRBV29-1; clone size: many; J gene: TRBJ2-1; CDR3 protein: CSVRSFGEQFF